These T cell receptor beta chains were read from a single sample in a study of CD4 T cells in relation to SARS-CoV-2 and coronaviruses. Profiling relied on immunoSEQ multiplex PCR, and the TCRdb table lists in-frame clones only, not all of them. Of under 90,000 clones in the sample, over 85% were seen once. Sequencing was performed on naive CD4+ T cells from PBMCs. The origin of the receptors is a human donor in good health. The CDR3 runs from the conserved cysteine through the conserved F or W. Each record gives: J gene, D gene, V gene, clone size, CDR3 DNA, CDR3 protein. A D gene is named only where the DNA matches it firmly. The size of a clone is reported for some rows only, either as once, few or many, or as a class for expanded clones.

J gene: TRBJ2-1; D gene: .; V gene: TRBV5-1; clone size: .; CDR3 DNA: TGCGCCAGCAGCTATCAGCCAGGGAGTGATGAGCAGTTCTTC; CDR3 protein: CASSYQPGSDEQFF
J gene: TRBJ2-1; D gene: TRBD2; V gene: TRBV4-2; clone size: .; CDR3 DNA: TGTGCCAGCAGCCAAGCGCTAGCGGCCTCCTACAATGAGCAGTTCTTC; CDR3 protein: CASSQALAASYNEQFF
J gene: TRBJ2-5; D gene: TRBD2; V gene: TRBV24-1; clone size: .; CDR3 DNA: TGTGCCACCAGTGGCCGGACTAGCCCCACCCAGTACTTC; CDR3 protein: CATSGRTSPTQYF
J gene: TRBJ2-3; D gene: TRBD2; V gene: TRBV7-3; clone size: .; CDR3 DNA: TGTGCCAGCAGCCCGAAAAGGAATAGCGGGGGAGATACGCAGTATTTT; CDR3 protein: CASSPKRNSGGDTQYF
J gene: TRBJ2-3; D gene: .; V gene: TRBV5-1; clone size: .; CDR3 DNA: TGCGCCAGCAGAACAGGTCTAGCGAGTGTCACAGATACGCAGTATTTT; CDR3 protein: CASRTGLASVTDTQYF
J gene: TRBJ2-1; D gene: .; V gene: TRBV27; clone size: .; CDR3 DNA: TGTGCCAGCAGTTTATCGCGTAGGGACAATGAGCAGTTCTTC; CDR3 protein: CASSLSRRDNEQFF
J gene: TRBJ2-7; D gene: TRBD2; V gene: TRBV7-2; clone size: once; CDR3 DNA: TGTGCCAGCAGCCCTGGACTAGACTACGAGCAGTACTTC; CDR3 protein: CASSPGLDYEQYF
J gene: TRBJ1-2; D gene: .; V gene: TRBV3-1/TRBV3-2; clone size: .; CDR3 DNA: TGTGCCAGCAGCCAAGCTGGGGGCGCGGTCTATGGCTACACCTTC; CDR3 protein: CASSQAGGAVYGYTF
J gene: TRBJ2-1; D gene: TRBD1; V gene: TRBV7-9; clone size: few; CDR3 DNA: TGTGCCAGCATCCCCAGGGGGAGCTCCTACAATGAGCAGTTCTTC; CDR3 protein: CASIPRGSSYNEQFF
J gene: TRBJ2-3; D gene: TRBD2; V gene: TRBV7-9; clone size: .; CDR3 DNA: TGTGCCAGCAGCGGACTAGCGGGGGGCACAGATACGCAGTATTTT; CDR3 protein: CASSGLAGGTDTQYF
J gene: TRBJ2-5; D gene: .; V gene: TRBV19; clone size: .; CDR3 DNA: TGTGCCAGTAGTAGTATCGGCCAGGGGCGAGGGGAGACCCAGTACTTC; CDR3 protein: CASSSIGQGRGETQYF
J gene: TRBJ2-5; D gene: .; V gene: TRBV5-1; clone size: .; CDR3 DNA: TGCGCCAGCAGCCCGCAGGGGGGGGGAGAGACCCAGTACTTC; CDR3 protein: CASSPQGGGETQYF
J gene: TRBJ1-4; D gene: .; V gene: TRBV7-9; clone size: .; CDR3 DNA: TGTGCCAGCAGCAAGACAGCAACTAATGAAAAACTGTTTTTT; CDR3 protein: CASSKTATNEKLFF
J gene: TRBJ1-5; D gene: .; V gene: TRBV19; clone size: .; CDR3 DNA: TGTGCCAGCTGGCGGGGAGGAAGCAATCAGCCCCAGCATTTT; CDR3 protein: CASWRGGSNQPQHF
J gene: TRBJ2-1; D gene: .; V gene: TRBV10-3; clone size: .; CDR3 DNA: TGTGCCATCAGTGAGTTCCGGGGGCCCAATGAGCAGTTCTTC; CDR3 protein: CAISEFRGPNEQFF
J gene: TRBJ2-1; D gene: .; V gene: TRBV9; clone size: .; CDR3 DNA: TGTGCCAGCAGCGCGGGACCCAACTACAATGAGCAGTTCTTC; CDR3 protein: CASSAGPNYNEQFF
J gene: TRBJ2-3; D gene: .; V gene: TRBV11-2; clone size: .; CDR3 DNA: TGTGCCAGCAGCCTCCGGGGGGCCTATACGCAGTATTTT; CDR3 protein: CASSLRGAYTQYF
J gene: TRBJ2-1; D gene: .; V gene: TRBV7-2; clone size: .; CDR3 DNA: TGTGCCAGCAGCTTATTCGTGCGGGTCAATGAGCAGTTCTTC; CDR3 protein: CASSLFVRVNEQFF
J gene: TRBJ2-3; D gene: .; V gene: TRBV6-2/TRBV6-3; clone size: .; CDR3 DNA: TGTGCCAGCAGTTCTACGACAGGTGTAGATACGCAGTATTTT; CDR3 protein: CASSSTTGVDTQYF
J gene: TRBJ1-2; D gene: TRBD1; V gene: TRBV28; clone size: .; CDR3 DNA: TGTGCCAGCAGTTCACAGGGGGCTAACTATGGCTACACCTTC; CDR3 protein: CASSSQGANYGYTF
J gene: TRBJ1-6; D gene: .; V gene: TRBV12-3/TRBV12-4; clone size: .; CDR3 DNA: TGTGCCAGCAGCACCCACAGTAATTCACCCCTCCACTTT; CDR3 protein: CASSTHSNSPLHF
J gene: TRBJ1-2; D gene: TRBD1; V gene: TRBV27; clone size: .; CDR3 DNA: TGTGCCAGCAGTACTCGACAGGGGTATGGCTACACCTTC; CDR3 protein: CASSTRQGYGYTF
J gene: TRBJ2-5; D gene: .; V gene: TRBV5-1; clone size: .; CDR3 DNA: TGCGCCAGCAGCTTGAAGGCAGGAAGTGAGACCCAGTACTTC; CDR3 protein: CASSLKAGSETQYF
J gene: TRBJ1-2; D gene: TRBD1; V gene: TRBV5-4; clone size: once; CDR3 DNA: TGTGCCAGCAGCCAACTCCACGGGGACAGGGGGCGGAGGGTAGGCTACACCTTC; CDR3 protein: CASSQLHGDRGRRVGYTF
J gene: TRBJ2-3; D gene: .; V gene: TRBV5-1; clone size: once; CDR3 DNA: TGCGCCAGCCGTTGGAGCCTGAGCACAGATACGCAGTATTTT; CDR3 protein: CASRWSLSTDTQYF
J gene: TRBJ2-7; D gene: .; V gene: TRBV28; clone size: .; CDR3 DNA: TGTGCCAGCAGTTTCTTCCGGTCTGGGCAGTACTTC; CDR3 protein: CASSFFRSGQYF